This TCR beta chain was captured in a study of vaccination effects on CD4 cells after COVID-19. In its sample, this clone was seen once. The target antigen is unknown. Before any sequencing was done, the ViraFEST assay used viral peptide pools to expand antigen-specific CD4+ T cells. Culture lasted roughly eleven days before CD4+ T cell isolation. The person was diagnosed with PCR-confirmed SARS-CoV-2 infection between March and December 2020. The assay was immunoSEQ multiplex PCR, and TCRdb's table has in-frame clones only and misses some. The data show 70,000 or so clones, roughly 73% seen once. Germline lookup yields CDR1 LGHDT and CDR2 YNNKEL (reference sequence). The V and J ends lost 5 bases and 0 bases respectively, with 14 bases between them. This CDR3 contains 17 residues.

The sequence was collected from a human donor who had a prior SARS-CoV-2 infection. The chain joins TRBV3-1 (or the pseudogene TRBV3-2) to TRBJ1-6; the D gene is possibly TRBD1 (5 bases). The sequencing used CD4+ T cells from PBMCs cultured with HIV peptides, collected before COVID-19 vaccination. The subset is: HIV-1 Nef peptide pool negative control/reference culture. The CDR3 here is CASSWGLISSYNSPLHF. The CDR3 DNA sequence: TGTGCCAGCAGCTGGGGGTTAATCAGCTCCTATAATTCACCCCTCCACTTT.